This T cell receptor (beta chain) was captured by sequencing in a study of cytomegalovirus exposure and HLA in healthy donors. The study, taken as a whole, reports: In all likelihood, a cluster of highly shared sequence variants was a sequencing artifact.

In regard to this clone: Its target is not known.

The PCR used 60 Vbeta and 13 Jbeta primers. Method: immunoSEQ multiplex PCR; TCRdb's copy keeps in-frame clones and lacks some. The sample table includes about 130,000 clones. The junction had 6 bases not matched to a gene; V was cut back by 5 bases and J by 1 base. Germline CDR1 is MDHEN and CDR2 is SYDVKM. The CDR3 is made up of 18 amino acids. Sequencing used PBMCs. The receptor's source is a woman in her 40s in good health and CMV-seropositive. This chain links TRBV28 with TRBJ2-3; 16 bases are a match to TRBD2. CDR3 amino acids: CASSPGTSGRVGTDTQYF. CDR3 DNA sequence: TGTGCCAGCAGTCCCGGGACTAGCGGGAGGGTGGGCACAGATACGCAGTATTTT.